This entry lists 31 T cell receptor beta chains sequenced from one sample in a study of cytomegalovirus exposure and HLA in healthy donors. Amplification used 60 Vbeta primers and 13 Jbeta primers. Assay used: immunoSEQ multiplex PCR; TCRdb lists only in-frame clones, some missing. The sample holds 80,000 to 100,000 clones, around 68% seen once. Sequenced: PBMCs. These TCRs come from a man aged 50 or older in good health and CMV-seronegative.

CDR3 residues: CASSQAGAKNIQYF. The CDR3 DNA reads TGTGCCAGCAGCCAGGCAGGGGCCAAAAACATTCAGTACTTC. This chain uses TRBV28 with TRBJ2-4, with D perhaps TRBD1 (5 bases). Deletions cut 6 bases from V and 1 base from J, with 10 bases between. The CDR3 length is 14 residues. The germline V gene has CDR1 MDHEN and CDR2 SYDVKM. Drawing the rest from reference TRBV28 and TRBJ2-4, the complete variable domain is DVKVTQSSRYLVKRTGEKVFLECVQDMDHENMFWYRQDPGLGLRLIYFSYDVKMKEKGDIPEGYSVSREKKERFSLILESASTNQTSMYLCASSQAGAKNIQYFGAGTRLSVL.

A note on this clone: At one of its ends the junction is not consistent with the germline gene, which may arise from a read error. The rearrangement links TRBV5-1 to TRBJ2-4; tentative D call: TRBD1 (5 bases). Per the germline V gene, CDR1 is SGHRS and CDR2 is YFSETQ. This CDR3 comprises 14 residues. CDR3 nucleotide sequence: TGCGCCAGCAGCTTGGGTGGGGCCAGAAACATTCAGTACTTC. As protein: CASSLGGARNIQYF.

This clone was seen a handful of times. The chain carries TRBV14 and TRBJ2-7; possible D gene TRBD1, 5 bases. V lost 1 base and J lost 7, with 11 bases in between. CDR1 SGHDN and CDR2 FVKESK come from the germline V gene. This CDR3 region has 13 residues. In DNA, the CDR3 is TGTGCCAGCAGCCAAGCGTTGGGGCGGGAGCAGTACTTC. The encoded protein is CASSQALGREQYF.

The gene calls are TRBV27 and TRBJ2-3; TRBD2 might be the D (5 bases). The CDR3 runs to 17 residues. Germline V lookup: CDR1 MNHEY, CDR2 SMNVEV (reference sequence). The ends were cut back, 4 bases at V and 1 base at J, with 18 bases in the middle. CDR3 bases: TGTGCCAGCAGTTGGTCATACCCCTTGGGAGGCACAGATACGCAGTATTTT. This codes for CASSWSYPLGGTDTQYF.

The sample holds a few counts of this clone. The V call is TRBV13, the J call TRBJ2-1; the match to TRBD2 covers 13 bases. CDR1 is PRHDT, CDR2 FYEKMQ, per germline (reference sequence). The length of the CDR3 is 18 residues. With 3 bases clipped from V and 0 bases from J, the junction kept 5 bases outside the gene matches. CDR3 coding DNA: TGTGCCAGCAGCTTTCGGACTAGCGGGAGTAGCTCCTACAATGAGCAGTTCTTC. This gives the protein CASSFRTSGSSSYNEQFF.

The CDR3 here is CASSQDFLAGGGDTQYF. CDR3 DNA sequence: TGTGCCAGCAGCCAGGATTTTCTAGCGGGGGGAGGAGATACGCAGTATTTT. V gene TRBV4-2 combines with J gene TRBJ2-3, with 11 bases identical to TRBD2. The germline V gene has CDR1 LGHNA and CDR2 YNFKEQ. J was trimmed by 5 bases and V by 3 bases; bases with no gene match: 10. The CDR3 loop spans 17 amino acids.

The rearrangement links TRBV5-1 to TRBJ1-1; 10 bases align to TRBD1. V shed 1 base, J shed 11 bases, and the junction held 8 bases outside the gene matches. Germline V gene sequence: CDR1 SGHRS, CDR2 YFSETQ. CDR3 size: 14 residues. The chain's CDR3 is CASSLRTGGGMAFF. CDR3 DNA: TGCGCCAGCAGCTTGAGGACAGGGGGAGGGATGGCTTTCTTT.

The V call is TRBV29-1, the J call TRBJ1-2; perhaps TRBD1 as D (6 bases). The CDR3 contains 12 residues. The germline V and J ends were trimmed by 8 bases and 3 bases, with 13 bases remaining between them. Germline values: CDR1 SQVTM, CDR2 ANQGSEA. CDR3 residues: CSLRGGDYGYTF. The CDR3 coding sequence is TGCAGCCTGAGGGGGGGCGACTATGGCTACACCTTC.

V gene TRBV5-5 combines with J gene TRBJ1-2; a weak D match, TRBD1 (5 bases). This CDR3 has 14 residues. V was trimmed by 2 bases and J by 2 bases, leaving 10 bases between them. Germline lookup yields CDR1 SGHKS and CDR2 YYEKEE (reference sequence). CDR3 residues: CASSFGGANYGYTF. CDR3 nucleotide sequence: TGTGCCAGCAGCTTCGGTGGGGCAAACTATGGCTACACCTTC.

A word on this clone: Different DNA sequences within this sample yield the same CDR3. The chain is built from TRBV9 and TRBJ2-1, with 7 bases aligning to TRBD2. CDR1 and CDR2 from the germline V gene are SGDLS and YYNGEE. CDR3 size: 14 residues. V shed 1 base, J shed 3 bases, and the junction held 1 base outside the gene matches. Written as DNA, the CDR3 is TGTGCCAGCAGCGTAAGCGGGGACTACAATGAGCAGTTCTTC. It yields the protein CASSVSGDYNEQFF.

This clone was counted between two and nine times. At one of its ends the junction is not consistent with the germline gene, which may arise from a read error. The genes are TRBV7-7 and TRBJ2-3, with D perhaps matching TRBD2 (6 bases). The CDR3 has 14 residues. In germline, CDR1 is SSHAT, CDR2 FNYEAQ (reference sequence). CDR3 protein: CASSPSGDSDTQYF. CDR3 in DNA: TGTGCTAGCAGCCCCTCGGGGGACTCAGATACGCAGTATTTT. Using reference TRBV7-7 and TRBJ2-3 for the parts outside the CDR3, the full variable domain is GAGVSQSPRYKVTKRGQDVTLRCDPISSHATLYWYQQALGQGPEFLTYFNYEAQPDKSGLPSDRFSAERPEGSISTLTIQRTEQRDSAMYRCASSPSGDSDTQYFGPGTRLTVL.

This chain links TRBV27 with TRBJ2-7, with TRBD2 as a possible D gene (7 bases). With 6 bases removed from V and 3 bases from J, the gap between germline ends came to 24 bases. CDR3 length: 17 residues. Germline V gives CDR1 MNHEY, CDR2 SMNVEV (reference sequence). DNA for the CDR3: TGTGCCAGCAGCCCAATCTCTAGGGGGGGAGTAGTCTACGAGCAGTACTTC. Protein sequence: CASSPISRGGVVYEQYF.

V gene TRBV5-1 combines with J gene TRBJ2-3; 10 bases match TRBD2. After removal of 7 bases from V and 2 bases from J, the junction contained 10 bases not matched to a gene. In germline, CDR1 is SGHRS, CDR2 YFSETQ. CDR3 length: 16 amino acids. CDR3 residues: CASASLGLAVTDTQYF. In nucleotides, the CDR3 is TGCGCCAGCGCTAGTCTAGGACTAGCGGTCACAGATACGCAGTATTTT.

The rearrangement joins TRBV5-1 to TRBJ2-3; 7 positions agree with TRBD1. Germline V gene sequence: CDR1 SGHRS, CDR2 YFSETQ. V was pared by 0 bases and J by 4 bases, with 5 bases of the junction left unmatched. This CDR3 is 15 amino acids long. CDR3 region: CASSLGQGVADTQYF. Written as DNA, the CDR3 is TGCGCCAGCAGCTTGGGGCAGGGGGTGGCAGATACGCAGTATTTT.

V gene TRBV30 combines with J gene TRBJ2-2; D is ambiguous. There are 13 residues in the CDR3. Germline CDR1 and CDR2: GTSNPN and SVGIG (reference sequence). Trimming cost V 1 base and J 6 bases, with 9 bases left between them. CDR3 residues: CAWSGYSPGELFF. The CDR3 DNA is TGTGCCTGGAGTGGGTACAGCCCCGGGGAGCTGTTTTTT.

This clone was detected only a few times. The V call is TRBV6-4, the J call TRBJ2-1, with a tentative D call TRBD1 (6 bases). CDR3 length: 15 amino acids. CDR1 and CDR2 from the germline V gene are MRHNA and SNTAGT. V was pared by 2 bases and J by 4 bases, with 12 bases between. The CDR3 here is CASSDEPGEYNEQFF. CDR3 coding DNA: TGTGCCAGCAGTGACGAGCCAGGGGAATACAATGAGCAGTTCTTC.

This chain connects TRBV7-2 to TRBJ1-1; D gene ambiguous. V lost 1 base and J 5 bases, leaving 11 bases between the germline ends. The CDR3 is 14 residues long. CDR1 and CDR2 from the germline V gene are SGHTA and FQGNSA. CDR3 sequence: CASSLEATVTEAFF. CDR3 nucleotide sequence: TGTGCCAGCAGCTTAGAAGCCACGGTTACTGAAGCTTTCTTT.

The rearrangement links TRBV5-8 to TRBJ2-1, with D maybe TRBD2 (6 bases). This CDR3 comprises 12 residues. Looked up from germline, CDR1 is SGHTS and CDR2 is YDEGEE. V was shortened by 0 bases and J by 15 bases, with 13 bases between the two germline ends. CDR3 residues: CASSLVRERRFF. Here the CDR3 DNA reads TGTGCCAGCAGCTTGGTTCGGGAGAGGCGGTTCTTC.

As to this clone: Other nucleotide sequences from this sample produce the same CDR3. The rearrangement uses TRBV15 and TRBJ2-5, with 8 bases identical to TRBD1. The CDR3 totals 14 residues. The germline V gene has CDR1 LNHNV and CDR2 YYDKDF (reference sequence). The trim removed 1 base at V and 4 bases at J, leaving 2 bases unmatched. CDR3 loop: CATSRGQGRETQYF. CDR3 DNA sequence: TGTGCCACCAGCAGAGGACAGGGGCGAGAGACCCAGTACTTC.

The V and J genes are TRBV27 and TRBJ2-1; possible D gene TRBD2, 5 bases. This CDR3 region has 12 residues. From germline, CDR1 is MNHEY and CDR2 SMNVEV (reference sequence). V lost 5 bases and J 7 bases, leaving 9 bases between the germline ends. CDR3 loop: CASSRGLNEQFF. CDR3 nucleotide sequence: TGTGCCAGCAGTCGCGGGCTTAATGAGCAGTTCTTC.

This rearrangement joins TRBV6-1 to TRBJ1-4; 7 bases fit TRBD1. V gave up 10 bases and J gave up 5 bases; unmatched junction bases: 10. This CDR3 is 14 amino acids long. Germline CDR1 MNHNS, CDR2 SASEGT. In DNA, the CDR3 is TGTGCCACCACGACGGGACAGCGCAATGAAAAACTGTTTTTT. Amino acids: CATTTGQRNEKLFF.

This clone was seen more than once but under ten times. The V call is TRBV23-1, the J call TRBJ2-3; a possible D gene is TRBD1 (5 bases). TRBV23-1 is sorted into the ORF group, with uncertain function. The V end lost 1 base, the J end lost 1 base, and 18 bases lay between the germline ends. There are 18 residues in the CDR3. CDR3 loop: CASSQLGRWRDRTDTQYF. CDR3 DNA sequence: TGCGCCAGCAGTCAATTGGGGCGGTGGAGAGATCGCACAGATACGCAGTATTTT.

J is TRBJ2-5 and V is TRBV6-6; no clear D gene. Germline assignment: CDR1 MNHNY and CDR2 SVGAGI (reference sequence). Between the trimmed V and J ends, which lost 0 bases and 5 bases, there was a span of 7 bases. The CDR3 is 13 amino acids. The CDR3 is CASSYSPRETQYF. In DNA, the CDR3 is TGTGCCAGCAGTTACTCGCCGAGGGAGACCCAGTACTTC.

The CDR3 DNA is TGCGCCAGCAGAAATACCCGGGACTGGAGCTATGGCTACACCTTC. Its protein is CASRNTRDWSYGYTF. The genes are TRBV5-1 and TRBJ1-2, with a possible D match to TRBD1 (5 bases). Trimming stripped 5 bases from V and 4 bases from J, with 18 bases between. There are 15 residues in the CDR3. The germline gives CDR1 SGHRS, CDR2 YFSETQ. Full variable domain (outside the CDR3, taken from reference TRBV5-1 and TRBJ1-2): KAGVTQTPRYLIKTRGQQVTLSCSPISGHRSVSWYQQTPGQGLQFLFEYFSETQRNKGNFPGRFSGRQFSNSRSEMNVSTLELGDSALYLCASRNTRDWSYGYTFGSGTRLTVV.

In this sample, this clone turned up a few times. The rearrangement uses TRBV19 and TRBJ1-2; TRBD1 matches at 9 bases. The junction had 9 bases not matched to a gene; V was cut back by 5 bases and J by 8 bases. CDR1 and CDR2 (germline): LNHDA, SQIVND (reference sequence). CDR3 length: 14 amino acids. The CDR3 bases are TGTGCCAGTAGTTACTCGGGACAGGGTGTCGGCTACACCTTC. This encodes CASSYSGQGVGYTF.

This chain links TRBV7-9 with TRBJ1-4, with TRBD1 identical over 9 bases. V dropped 5 bases and J dropped 8; count of bases not matched to a gene: 12. The CDR3 covers 16 residues. CDR1 and CDR2 (germline): SEHNR, FQNEAQ (reference sequence). The CDR3 loop is CASSQGRTGVREKLFF. The CDR3, as DNA: TGTGCCAGCAGCCAAGGAAGGACAGGGGTTCGGGAAAAACTGTTTTTT.

The chain combines TRBV7-9 with TRBJ1-3, with D hard to call. Germline values: CDR1 SEHNR, CDR2 FQNEAQ (reference sequence). This CDR3 region has 14 residues. V lost 7 bases to trimming and J lost 0 bases, with 10 bases between them. The DNA for the CDR3 is TGTGCCAGCAACCCCGACAACTCTGGAAACACCATATATTTT. This sequence encodes CASNPDNSGNTIYF.

V usage is TRBV7-2 and J usage is TRBJ2-3; 8 bases are a match to TRBD2. Germline V gives CDR1 SGHTA, CDR2 FQGNSA. CDR3 length: 14 amino acids. The V gene end was trimmed by 5 bases and the J gene end by 1 base; junction bases not matched to a gene: 2. CDR3 nucleotides: TGTGCCAGCAGCCAGACTAGCGGCACAGATACGCAGTATTTT. Its translation: CASSQTSGTDTQYF.

The V call is TRBV29-1, the J call TRBJ2-7, with TRBD1 matching over 8 bases. The germline V gene encodes CDR1 SQVTM and CDR2 ANQGSEA. This CDR3 has 13 amino acids. The J segment lost 6 bases and the V segment lost 6 bases, leaving 10 bases of the junction unmatched. For the CDR3, the DNA is TGCAGCGTGGAGAGGTTAACAGGGGGCGAGCAGTACTTC. It encodes CSVERLTGGEQYF.

V gene TRBV28 combines with J gene TRBJ2-5, with 8 nucleotides matching TRBD2. The germline V gene has CDR1 MDHEN and CDR2 SYDVKM. The CDR3 spans 17 residues. V was clipped by 2 bases and J by 0 bases; unmatched bases: 8. The CDR3 reads CASSLGGGQNHQETQYF. The CDR3 bases are TGTGCCAGCAGTTTAGGCGGGGGGCAGAACCACCAAGAGACCCAGTACTTC.

CDR3 in amino acids: CASSLDRGNQPQHF. CDR3 nucleotides: TGTGCCAGCAGTCTGGACAGGGGCAATCAGCCCCAGCATTTT. The chain couples TRBV28 to TRBJ1-5; 8 bases agree with TRBD1. The CDR3 length is 14 residues. Germline V gene data show CDR1 as MDHEN and CDR2 as SYDVKM. Germline trimming cut 5 bases from V and 2 bases from J; bases unmatched to any gene: 2.